Below are 32 T cell receptor beta chains sequenced from a single sample in a study of long-term antiretroviral therapy in people with HIV. The authors ran the immunoSEQ assay, v3.0, at survey level. Data came from immunoSEQ multiplex PCR; TCRdb stores just in-frame clones and leaves some out. The profile shows 25,000 to 30,000 clones, 85% to 90% of them singletons. The sequences come from unsorted PBMCs, collected less than 5 years after starting antiretroviral therapy. Receptors originate from a man between 35 and 55 years old with HIV.

V usage is TRBV25-1 and J usage is TRBJ1-1; D uncertain. Trimming stripped 7 bases from V and 0 bases from J, with 0 bases between. The CDR3 is 10 amino acids. Germline CDR1 is MGHDK and CDR2 is SYGVNS. The CDR3 sequence is CASMNTEAFF. DNA for the CDR3: TGTGCCAGCATGAACACTGAAGCTTTCTTT.

A single count supports this clone. The genes are TRBV30 and TRBJ2-3, with TRBD2 identical over 12 bases. Germline V CDR1 and CDR2: GTSNPN, SVGIG (reference sequence). This CDR3 has 14 residues. J lost 4 bases, V lost 1 base, and 0 bases had no gene match. This chain's CDR3 is CAWSGLAGADTQYF. Here the CDR3 DNA reads TGTGCCTGGAGTGGACTAGCGGGAGCAGATACGCAGTATTTT.

This clone was recorded only once. The V and J genes are TRBV28 and TRBJ2-6; D may be TRBD1 (5 bases). CDR3 length equals 16 residues. Trimming removed 4 bases at V and 4 bases at J, with 14 bases between. Germline V gene data show CDR1 as MDHEN and CDR2 as SYDVKM. The chain's CDR3 is CASSSTGSSGANVLTF. CDR3 in DNA: TGTGCCAGCAGTTCCACAGGCTCTTCGGGGGCCAACGTCCTGACTTTC.

This chain links TRBV9 with TRBJ2-2; no clear D. The CDR3 spans 12 residues. CDR1 SGDLS and CDR2 YYNGEE come from the germline V gene. The V gene lost 0 bases and the J gene lost 7 bases, with 4 bases spanning the gap. CDR3 coding DNA: TGTGCCAGCAGCGTAGATGTCGGGGAGCTGTTTTTT. Translating it yields CASSVDVGELFF.

V and J are TRBV9 and TRBJ2-1; a possible D gene is TRBD2 (6 bases). This CDR3 spans 16 amino acids. CDR1 and CDR2 (germline): SGDLS, YYNGEE. The V gene lost 3 bases and the J gene lost 0 bases, with 13 bases spanning the gap. The CDR3 region is CASSGPSDSSYNEQFF. DNA for the CDR3: TGTGCCAGCAGCGGCCCTAGCGACAGCTCCTACAATGAGCAGTTCTTC.

This sequence joins TRBV5-1 and TRBJ2-2, with TRBD2 matching over 13 bases. The CDR3 is 15 residues long. Germline V lookup: CDR1 SGHRS, CDR2 YFSETQ. The V gene end was trimmed by 7 bases and the J gene end by 6 bases; junction bases not matched to a gene: 6. The CDR3 reads CASQLAGGQAGELFF. DNA of the CDR3: TGCGCCAGCCAACTAGCGGGGGGGCAAGCCGGGGAGCTGTTTTTT.

The J gene is TRBJ2-7, the V gene TRBV6-5; possibly TRBD1 for D (6 bases). V gave up 6 bases and J gave up 5 bases, with 11 bases separating them. Looked up from germline, CDR1 is MNHEY and CDR2 is SVGAGI. This CDR3 is 12 amino acids long. The CDR3 is CASRGALDEQYF. Written as DNA, the CDR3 is TGTGCCAGCAGGGGGGCCTTAGACGAGCAGTACTTC.

The chain is built from TRBV29-1 and TRBJ1-1; perhaps TRBD1 as D (6 bases). This CDR3 has 14 residues. The germline CDR1 and CDR2 sequences are SQVTM and ANQGSEA. Trimming stripped 3 bases from V and 1 base from J, with 12 bases between. The CDR3 bases are TGCAGCGTTGAGACGGGACAAAAGAACACTGAAGCTTTCTTT. Protein product: CSVETGQKNTEAFF.

J is TRBJ1-2 and V is TRBV6-5; D not certain. With 7 bases removed from V and 4 bases from J, the gap between germline ends came to 10 bases. Germline V lookup: CDR1 MNHEY, CDR2 SVGAGI. This CDR3 region has 12 residues. CDR3: CASKGSPYGYTF. The CDR3 nucleotides read TGTGCCAGCAAAGGCAGCCCCTATGGCTACACCTTC.

J is TRBJ1-2 and V is TRBV7-2; possibly TRBD1 for D (5 bases). Germline V lookup: CDR1 SGHTA, CDR2 FQGNSA. Deletions cut 5 bases from V and 6 bases from J, with 13 bases between. This CDR3 has 13 amino acids. DNA of the CDR3: TGTGCCAGCAGCCCTGACAGAGGGGATGGCTACACCTTC. Its translation: CASSPDRGDGYTF.

V is TRBV19 and J is TRBJ2-5; TRBD2 aligns across 7 bases. With 7 bases clipped from V and 7 bases from J, the junction kept 9 bases outside the gene matches. Germline CDR1 and CDR2: LNHDA and SQIVND (reference sequence). The CDR3 has 13 amino acids. In DNA, the CDR3 is TGTGCCAGTAAGGGGTGGGAGGGCGGGACCCAGTACTTC. Amino acid sequence: CASKGWEGGTQYF.

This chain links TRBV10-3 with TRBJ1-6; a weak D match, TRBD1 (5 bases). Germline CDR1 is ENHRY and CDR2 is SYGVKD. CDR3 length: 13 residues. Trimming left V 11 bases short and J 1 base short, with 9 bases between. CDR3 loop: CAGGESYNSPLHF. As DNA, the CDR3 is TGTGCCGGGGGGGAGTCCTATAATTCACCCCTCCACTTT.

This sequence joins TRBV7-9 and TRBJ1-2; 9 bases fit TRBD1. Germline assignment: CDR1 SEHNR and CDR2 FQNEAQ (reference sequence). The V gene end was trimmed by 5 bases and the J gene end by 5 bases; junction bases not matched to a gene: 6. This CDR3 has 14 residues. For the CDR3, the DNA is TGTGCCAGCAGCCAAACAGGGGGCGGGTATGGCTACACCTTC. Protein sequence: CASSQTGGGYGYTF.

This rearrangement joins TRBV10-3 to TRBJ1-5; 10 bases are shared with TRBD1. Germline CDR1 is ENHRY and CDR2 is SYGVKD. Germline trimming cut 5 bases from V and 5 bases from J; bases unmatched to any gene: 3. The CDR3 runs 14 residues. The CDR3 region has the DNA TGTGCCATCAGTCCGGACAGGGGGGATCAGCCCCAGCATTTT. Protein: CAISPDRGDQPQHF.

V usage is TRBV30 and J usage is TRBJ1-1; D not resolved. Germline values: CDR1 GTSNPN, CDR2 SVGIG (reference sequence). The V end lost 8 bases, the J end lost 7 bases, and 11 bases lay between the germline ends. This CDR3 has 10 residues. The CDR3 region is CAVISSEAFF. DNA for the CDR3: TGTGCCGTCATCAGCAGTGAAGCTTTCTTT.

This clone has more than one count but fewer than ten. The chain uses TRBV13 and TRBJ1-5; D call uncertain. Trimming shortened V by 2 bases and J by 3 bases, and 2 bases separated the two germline ends. The CDR3 has 12 residues. CDR1 PRHDT and CDR2 FYEKMQ come from the germline V gene (reference sequence). The CDR3 here is CASSLYNQPQHF. CDR3 DNA: TGTGCCAGCAGCTTATACAATCAGCCCCAGCATTTT.

This chain connects TRBV6-5 to TRBJ1-5; the D gene is possibly TRBD1 (6 bases). Germline-derived CDR1 and CDR2 are MNHEY and SVGAGI. This CDR3 region has 11 residues. V was clipped by 3 bases and J by 15 bases, with 12 bases between them. The CDR3 nucleotides read TGTGCCAGCAGTTATGCGGGGGGCTGGCATTTT. As protein: CASSYAGGWHF.

The rearrangement links TRBV18 to TRBJ2-3; D is unresolved. Looked up from germline, CDR1 is KGHSH and CDR2 is LQKENI. The length of the CDR3 is 16 residues. The germline V and J ends were trimmed by 2 bases and 0 bases, with 12 bases remaining between them. This CDR3 is CASSPITRSSTDTQYF. CDR3 DNA: TGTGCCAGCTCACCAATCACGCGGTCTAGCACAGATACGCAGTATTTT.

The chain carries TRBV7-3 and TRBJ2-3; possible D gene TRBD2, 6 bases. Germline CDR1 is SGHTA and CDR2 is FQGTGA. Deletions cut 3 bases from V and 6 bases from J, with 7 bases between. The CDR3 consists of 12 residues. The CDR3 nucleotides are TGTGCCAGCAGCTTTGGGGGGGATACGCAGTATTTT. Protein: CASSFGGDTQYF.

The J gene is TRBJ2-7, the V gene TRBV6-6, with 9 bases identical to TRBD2. V was clipped by 7 bases and J by 3 bases; unmatched bases: 7. This CDR3 comprises 14 residues. CDR1 is MNHNY, CDR2 SVGAGI, per germline (reference sequence). CDR3 sequence (DNA): TGTGCCAGCAACGAGCGGGGGGCCCTCTACGAGCAGTACTTC. This codes for CASNERGALYEQYF.

The V and J genes are TRBV27 and TRBJ2-7, with D hard to call. V lost 4 bases and J lost 3, with 13 bases in between. The CDR3 loop spans 14 amino acids. Per the germline V gene, CDR1 is MNHEY and CDR2 is SMNVEV (reference sequence). The CDR3 bases are TGTGCCAGCAGTTCCAAGGGTCCAGGCTACGAGCAGTACTTC. Protein sequence: CASSSKGPGYEQYF.

The chain joins TRBV28 to TRBJ1-4, with D perhaps matching TRBD1 (5 bases). CDR1 and CDR2 from the germline V gene are MDHEN and SYDVKM. The V gene lost 11 bases and the J gene lost 5 bases, with 15 bases spanning the gap. CDR3 length: 13 amino acids. The CDR3 is CALGRGINEKLFF. As DNA, the CDR3 is TGTGCCCTTGGAAGGGGAATAAATGAAAAACTGTTTTTT.

The rearrangement uses TRBV25-1 and TRBJ1-2, with D perhaps matching TRBD1 (6 bases). Germline V CDR1 and CDR2: MGHDK, SYGVNS. Trimming took 5 bases from V and 6 from J, leaving 25 bases between them. The CDR3 contains 17 residues. The CDR3 DNA reads TGTGCCAGCAGTTTCTCACTTGGGGACACAGAGAGGAATGGCTACACCTTC. It yields the protein CASSFSLGDTERNGYTF.

This chain links TRBV7-2 with TRBJ2-7, with a possible D match to TRBD2 (7 bases). Trimming stripped 2 bases from V and 3 bases from J, with 17 bases between. The CDR3 length is 16 residues. Germline assignment: CDR1 SGHTA and CDR2 FQGNSA. CDR3 region: CASSLNGGGAYYEQYF. CDR3 DNA: TGTGCCAGCAGCTTAAATGGGGGGGGCGCTTACTACGAGCAGTACTTC.

The gene calls are TRBV10-1 and TRBJ1-1; D not resolved. This CDR3 spans 13 amino acids. The ends were cut back, 1 base at V and 14 bases at J, with 17 bases in the middle. CDR1 is WNHNN, CDR2 SYGVQD, per germline (reference sequence). CDR3 nucleotides: TGCGCCAGCAGTGAGTTCCCTACCGATCCCGTCTTCTTT. It translates to CASSEFPTDPVFF.

This clone was picked up one time. V usage is TRBV4-1 and J usage is TRBJ2-2; D is undetermined. The CDR3 consists of 17 residues. The germline CDR1 and CDR2 sequences are MGHRA and YSYEKL. V gave up 3 bases and J gave up 0 bases, with 14 bases separating them. CDR3 DNA sequence: TGCGCCAGCAGCCAGGATGTAAAGTCCTCGAACACCGGGGAGCTGTTTTTT. It specifies CASSQDVKSSNTGELFF.

The chain combines TRBV6-1 with TRBJ1-4, with 8 bases that match TRBD1. V lost 5 bases, J lost 3 bases, and 2 bases stayed unmatched. This CDR3 has 14 amino acids. Germline values: CDR1 MNHNS, CDR2 SASEGT. The chain's CDR3 is CASSRTGSNEKLFF. The CDR3 nucleotides read TGTGCCAGCAGTAGGACAGGGTCTAATGAAAAACTGTTTTTT.

The gene calls are TRBV6-5 and TRBJ2-5; the D gene could be TRBD1 or TRBD2 (7 bases each). The V gene lost 6 bases and the J gene lost 5 bases, with 19 bases spanning the gap. The CDR3 sequence is 15 residues long. From germline, CDR1 is MNHEY and CDR2 SVGAGI. The CDR3 loop is CASSAGGEVVETQYF. CDR3 sequence (DNA): TGTGCCAGCAGCGCAGGGGGGGAGGTAGTGGAGACCCAGTACTTC.

The CDR3 nucleotides are TGCGCCAGCAGCCCCACGAGGACAGCATACAATGAGCAGTTCTTC. It is translated as CASSPTRTAYNEQFF. The chain links TRBV4-3 to TRBJ2-1; D possibly corresponds to TRBD1 (6 bases). The CDR3 runs to 15 residues. The germline V and J ends were trimmed by 4 bases and 4 bases, with 14 bases remaining between them. Germline V gives CDR1 LGHNA, CDR2 YSLEER.

The V call is TRBV7-2, the J call TRBJ2-5, with 7 bases lining up with TRBD2. Germline V gene lookup returns CDR1 SGHTA and CDR2 FQGNSA. Germline trimming cut 3 bases from V and 5 bases from J; bases unmatched to any gene: 3. The CDR3 has 13 amino acids. The CDR3 sequence: CASSLGLKETQYF. CDR3 DNA sequence: TGTGCCAGCAGCTTGGGACTAAAGGAGACCCAGTACTTC.

The chain links TRBV18 to TRBJ2-7, with 10 bases identical to TRBD2. This CDR3 contains 14 residues. Germline assignment: CDR1 KGHSH and CDR2 LQKENI. The V and J ends lost 3 bases and 5 bases, in that order; junction bases with no gene match: 4. The chain's CDR3 is CASSPLAGADEQYF. The CDR3 DNA reads TGTGCCAGCTCACCCCTAGCGGGAGCGGACGAGCAGTACTTC.

The CDR3 loop is CASSLEVGRRLSTDTQYF. CDR3 coding DNA: TGTGCCAGCAGCTTAGAAGTGGGCAGGCGCCTTAGCACAGATACGCAGTATTTT. V gene TRBV7-9 combines with J gene TRBJ2-3; D is unclear. Trimming shortened V by 1 base and J by 0 bases, and 17 bases separated the two germline ends. CDR3 length: 18 residues. Germline V gene sequence: CDR1 SEHNR, CDR2 FQNEAQ (reference sequence).